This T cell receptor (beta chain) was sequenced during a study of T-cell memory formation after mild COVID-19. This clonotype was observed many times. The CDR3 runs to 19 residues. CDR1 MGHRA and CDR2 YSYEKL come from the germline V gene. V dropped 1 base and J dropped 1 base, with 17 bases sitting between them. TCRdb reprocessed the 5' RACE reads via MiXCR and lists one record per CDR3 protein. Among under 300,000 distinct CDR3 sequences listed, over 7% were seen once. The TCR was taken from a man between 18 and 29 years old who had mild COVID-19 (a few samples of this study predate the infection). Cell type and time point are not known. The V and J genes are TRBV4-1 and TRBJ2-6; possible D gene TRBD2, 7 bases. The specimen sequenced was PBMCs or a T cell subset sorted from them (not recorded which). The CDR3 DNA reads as TGCGCCAGCAGCCAAGCTACGGGGGGTAGGGGGTCTGGGGCCAACGTCCTGACTTTC. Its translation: CASSQATGGRGSGANVLTF.